The 26 T cell receptor beta chains listed next were all sequenced from one sample in a study of T-cell reconstitution after alpha-beta-depleted transplantation in children. Molecular barcoding with unique molecular identifiers was used for the TCRbeta library. TCRdb re-called the PCR reads through MiXCR, storing one row per CDR3 protein. The top ten clones hold over 2% of a sample with 500,000 to 650,000 distinct CDR3 sequences, under 15% of them seen once. The specimen was PBMCs, mostly from graft donor cells, collected 360 days after TCRalphabeta/CD19-depleted stem cell transplant. Receptors were obtained from a male patient between 5 and 17 years old who had a stem cell transplant for acute myeloid leukemia, so the T cells may come from the graft donor.

The rearrangement uses TRBV2 and TRBJ2-3; 7 nucleotides match TRBD2. Germline CDR1 and CDR2: SNHLY and FYNNEI. Losses at the gene ends were 3 bases for V and 0 bases for J; bases not matched to a gene: 12. CDR3 length: 18 residues. The CDR3 region has the DNA TGTGCCAGCAGTGATCTAGCGGCCGCTAGAGCTAGCACAGATACGCAGTATTTT. It yields the protein CASSDLAAARASTDTQYF.

The chain carries TRBV28 and TRBJ1-5; 9 bases align to TRBD1. Germline V lookup: CDR1 MDHEN, CDR2 SYDVKM. This CDR3 is 15 amino acids long. V lost 3 bases to trimming and J lost 7 bases; unmatched junction nucleotides: 7. Here the CDR3 reads CASSLFTGGGQPQHF. The CDR3 nucleotides read TGTGCCAGCAGTTTGTTTACAGGGGGCGGGCAGCCCCAGCATTTT.

Many counts were recorded for this clonotype. The chain employs TRBV29-1 and TRBJ2-5; 7 bases map to TRBD1. This CDR3 is 13 amino acids long. V was clipped by 4 bases and J by 4 bases; unmatched bases: 6. The germline V gene has CDR1 SQVTM and CDR2 ANQGSEA. CDR3 coding DNA: TGCAGCGTTGTTGAGGGGGCGGGAGAGACCCAGTACTTC. Its protein product is CSVVEGAGETQYF.

This clonotype was counted many times. The gene calls are TRBV28 and TRBJ2-4, with 7 bases matching TRBD2. This CDR3 spans 14 amino acids. Losses at the gene ends were 8 bases for V and 7 bases for J; bases not matched to a gene: 11. Germline CDR1 reads MDHEN; CDR2 reads SYDVKM. CDR3 residues: CASLGAGVPNIQYF. CDR3 DNA: TGTGCCAGCCTTGGGGCGGGAGTCCCCAACATTCAGTACTTC.

This clonotype occurred a few times. The rearrangement links TRBV7-9 to TRBJ2-1, with 7 bases lining up with TRBD1. Germline V gene data show CDR1 as SEHNR and CDR2 as FQNEAQ (reference sequence). The V and J ends lost 8 bases and 9 bases, in that order; junction bases with no gene match: 13. The CDR3 is 14 amino acids. This chain's CDR3 is CASGLSGGTGEQFF. DNA for the CDR3: TGTGCCAGCGGTCTATCAGGGGGAACCGGTGAGCAGTTCTTC. Complete variable domain (other parts from reference TRBV7-9 and TRBJ2-1): DTGVSQNPRHKITKRGQNVTFRCDPISEHNRLYWYRQTLGQGPEFLTYFQNEAQLEKSRLLSDRFSAERPKGSFSTLEIQRTEQGDSAMYLCASGLSGGTGEQFFGPGTRLTVL.

Ten or more counts support this clonotype. The chain recombines TRBV29-1 with TRBJ2-3; TRBD2 matches at 14 bases. Trimming at V came to 3 bases and at J to 4 bases, leaving 3 bases not matched to a gene. The CDR3 runs to 15 residues. The germline V gene encodes CDR1 SQVTM and CDR2 ANQGSEA. CDR3 in amino acids: CSVEGLAGVSDTQYF. CDR3 in DNA: TGCAGCGTTGAGGGACTAGCGGGAGTTTCAGATACGCAGTATTTT.

The chain links TRBV4-3 to TRBJ2-3; 7 bases are shared with TRBD2. Germline V gene data show CDR1 as LGHNA and CDR2 as YSLEER. The V and J ends lost 1 base and 1 base, in that order; junction bases with no gene match: 5. CDR3 length: 16 amino acids. The CDR3 DNA reads as TGCGCCAGCAGCCAAGGAGCGGGATCGCGCACAGATACGCAGTATTTT. As protein: CASSQGAGSRTDTQYF.

The chain carries TRBV10-3 and TRBJ2-7; D may correspond to TRBD1 or TRBD2 (5 bases each). V was trimmed by 4 bases and J by 2 bases, leaving 12 bases between them. CDR1 is ENHRY and CDR2 is SYGVKD in the germline V gene. The CDR3 is 14 amino acids. DNA for the CDR3: TGTGCCATCAGTGTAGGGACGGGGACCTACGAGCAGTACTTC. Protein: CAISVGTGTYEQYF.

V gene TRBV7-2 combines with J gene TRBJ2-1; 12 nucleotides line up with TRBD2. The length of the CDR3 is 16 residues. With V trimmed by 4 bases and J by 8 bases, 9 bases remained unmatched. CDR1 is SGHTA and CDR2 is FQGNSA in the germline V gene. The CDR3 loop is CASSSATSGSVYEQFF. CDR3 sequence (DNA): TGTGCCAGCAGCTCAGCGACTAGCGGGAGCGTCTATGAGCAGTTCTTC.

This chain connects TRBV5-1 to TRBJ2-3, with 7 nucleotides matching TRBD2. V lost 0 bases and J lost 6; bases outside the gene matches: 10. CDR3 length: 16 amino acids. Germline CDR1 SGHRS, CDR2 YFSETQ. CDR3 DNA sequence: TGCGCCAGCAGCTTGGAACGAGGGAGGGTCGCGGATACGCAGTATTTT. This gives the protein CASSLERGRVADTQYF. Complete variable domain (other parts from reference TRBV5-1 and TRBJ2-3): KAGVTQTPRYLIKTRGQQVTLSCSPISGHRSVSWYQQTPGQGLQFLFEYFSETQRNKGNFPGRFSGRQFSNSRSEMNVSTLELGDSALYLCASSLERGRVADTQYFGPGTRLTVL.

This clonotype came up many times. This chain joins TRBV4-2 and TRBJ1-1, with no clear D. Trimming took off 4 bases at V and 1 base at J, with 13 bases between the two ends. CDR1 is LGHNA, CDR2 YNFKEQ, per germline. This CDR3 spans 15 amino acids. The CDR3 is CASSRPRATNTEAFF. CDR3 bases: TGTGCCAGCAGCCGACCCCGGGCTACGAACACTGAAGCTTTCTTT.

This chain joins TRBV12-3 or TRBV12-4 and TRBJ1-5, with unresolved D. The CDR3 is 13 amino acids. V lost 6 bases and J lost 6, with 12 bases in between. CDR3 nucleotide sequence: TGTGCCAGCAGGACCGAGGGAGGTCAGCCCCAGCATTTT. This translates into CASRTEGGQPQHF.

The chain uses TRBV24-1 and TRBJ2-5; 8 bases map to TRBD1. Germline V gene data show CDR1 as KGHDR and CDR2 as SFDVKD. Trimming at V came to 4 bases and at J to 7 bases, leaving 7 bases not matched to a gene. The CDR3 totals 14 residues. CDR3 nucleotides: TGTGCCACCAGTGAACAGGGGGTTCCTAGGACCCAGTACTTC. As protein: CATSEQGVPRTQYF.

This clonotype appeared a few times. The chain joins TRBV7-2 to TRBJ1-5; 9 nucleotides line up with TRBD1. The CDR3 spans 16 residues. Germline assignment: CDR1 SGHTA and CDR2 FQGNSA. Trimming removed 4 bases from V and 2 bases from J; junction bases left unmatched: 6. The CDR3: CASSWGQGGGNQPQHF. The DNA for the CDR3 is TGTGCCAGCAGCTGGGGACAGGGTGGAGGCAATCAGCCCCAGCATTTT.

In its sample, this clonotype was seen many times. The rearrangement links TRBV5-6 to TRBJ2-3; TRBD1 or TRBD2 may be the D gene (5 bases each). With 4 bases removed from V and 2 bases from J, the gap between germline ends came to 14 bases. CDR1 SGHDT and CDR2 YYEEEE come from the germline V gene. CDR3 size: 15 residues. The CDR3 sequence is CASSTFPGTTDTQYF. In DNA form, the CDR3 reads TGTGCCAGCAGCACCTTTCCCGGGACCACAGATACGCAGTATTTT.

This clonotype has a count of ten or more. This chain connects TRBV28 to TRBJ2-1; no definite D call. The V and J ends lost 5 bases and 10 bases respectively, with 9 bases between them. The CDR3 covers 11 residues. Germline V gene data show CDR1 as MDHEN and CDR2 as SYDVKM. CDR3 region: CASSHGSEQFF. The CDR3 coding sequence is TGTGCCAGCAGTCATGGTTCCGAGCAGTTCTTC.

This clonotype occurred many times. This chain connects TRBV6-2 or TRBV6-3 to TRBJ2-1; 9 bases map to TRBD2. The CDR3 runs to 16 residues. CDR1 and CDR2 from the germline V gene are MNHEY and SVGEGT. Unmatched junction bases numbered 8, after V lost 4 bases and J lost 4 bases. The CDR3 sequence is CASSLGTSGYYNEQFF. The CDR3 nucleotides are TGTGCCAGCAGTTTGGGCACTAGCGGGTATTACAATGAGCAGTTCTTC.

This clonotype was seen more than once but under ten times. V gene TRBV29-1 combines with J gene TRBJ2-5; 7 bases are a match to TRBD1. Trimming took 3 bases from V and 11 from J; bases not matched to a gene: 9. Germline V gene lookup returns CDR1 SQVTM and CDR2 ANQGSEA. The CDR3 consists of 12 residues. The CDR3 is CSVDQGVLGQYF. In DNA form, the CDR3 reads TGCAGCGTTGACCAGGGGGTCCTGGGACAGTACTTC.

Concerning this clonotype itself: A much bigger clone sits one base away, suggesting this may be a read error. The chain carries TRBV5-1 and TRBJ2-1; maybe TRBD1 (8 bases). The germline gives CDR1 SGHRS, CDR2 YFSETQ. Trimming shortened V by 4 bases and J by 3 bases, and 23 bases separated the two germline ends. The CDR3 totals 18 residues. The chain's CDR3 is CASSTGQGGRISYNEQFF. The CDR3 coding sequence is TGCGCCAGCAGCACTGGACAGGGAGGGAGGATAAGCTACAATGAGCAGTTCTTC.

This clonotype appeared many times. V is TRBV5-1 and J is TRBJ2-1; 13 bases map to TRBD2. This CDR3 spans 15 amino acids. J gave up 7 bases and V 4 bases, and 5 bases lay outside the gene matches. CDR1 SGHRS and CDR2 YFSETQ come from the germline V gene. The CDR3 region has the DNA TGCGCCAGCAGCAGGGGGACTAGCGGGACAAATGAGCAGTTCTTC. Translated: CASSRGTSGTNEQFF.

This clonotype was seen ten or more times. The chain couples TRBV29-1 to TRBJ2-3; no clear D. This CDR3 spans 12 amino acids. The germline V gene encodes CDR1 SQVTM and CDR2 ANQGSEA. Between the trimmed V and J ends, which lost 2 bases and 4 bases, there was a span of 7 bases. CDR3 nucleotides: TGCAGCGTTGAATCGGGTGCAGATACGCAGTATTTT. It translates to CSVESGADTQYF.

Only one count was recorded for this clonotype. It is likely a read error, because the conserved phenylalanine at the end of the CDR3 is missing. The rearrangement links TRBV5-1 to TRBJ1-4; D gene uncertain. Germline CDR1 SGHRS, CDR2 YFSETQ. Trimming removed 0 bases from V and 10 bases from J, with 16 bases in between. CDR3 length equals 15 residues. The CDR3, as DNA: TGCGCCAGCAGCTTGGGATCTTCTCTCCCGGGAAAACTGTTTTCT. The encoded protein is CASSLGSSLPGKLFS.

V is TRBV25-1 and J is TRBJ2-7; either TRBD1 or TRBD2 may supply D (5 bases each). Germline loops: CDR1 MGHDK, CDR2 SYGVNS. The CDR3 is made up of 14 amino acids. V lost 6 bases and J lost 5, with 17 bases in between. In nucleotides, the CDR3 is TGTGCCAGCAGGATAGGGGCTAGCAACGACGAGCAGTACTTC. It is translated as CASRIGASNDEQYF.

V usage is TRBV28 and J usage is TRBJ2-7; weak D call: TRBD2 (5 bases). The CDR3 has 14 amino acids. The germline V gene has CDR1 MDHEN and CDR2 SYDVKM. Trimming removed 0 bases from V and 3 bases from J, with 9 bases in between. The chain's CDR3 is CASSLWARVYEQYF. CDR3 coding DNA: TGTGCCAGCAGTTTATGGGCGCGGGTCTACGAGCAGTACTTC.

This clonotype was recorded many times. V usage is TRBV9 and J usage is TRBJ2-5; D is tentatively TRBD1 or TRBD2 (5 bases each). The CDR3 spans 15 residues. Germline lookup yields CDR1 SGDLS and CDR2 YYNGEE. The V end lost 4 bases, the J end lost 5 bases, and 18 bases lay between the germline ends. CDR3 sequence: CASSSAGTIQETQYF. CDR3 DNA: TGTGCCAGCAGCTCGGCCGGGACCATCCAGGAGACCCAGTACTTC.

Many counts were recorded for this clonotype. The chain carries TRBV4-3 and TRBJ1-1, with D tentatively TRBD1 (6 bases). The V end lost 1 base, the J end lost 3 bases, and 21 bases lay between the germline ends. The germline CDR1 and CDR2 sequences are LGHNA and YSLEER. This CDR3 is 18 amino acids long. CDR3 DNA sequence: TGCGCCAGCAGCCAAGCTCCCGGACAGAACGCGTCATACACTGAAGCTTTCTTT. It encodes CASSQAPGQNASYTEAFF.